A single sample gave rise to the 8 T cell receptor beta chains below, sequenced in a study of Ad26.COV2.S vaccination and SARS-CoV-2 variants. The treatment: around 19 received Ad26.COV2.S at low or high dose, single or two shots; about 5 received placebo; per-sample allocation not given. Sampling took place 63 days after the first vaccine or placebo injection. The assay was immunoSEQ multiplex PCR, and TCRdb's table has in-frame clones only and misses some. The sample carries hundreds of thousands of clones, roughly 90% recorded once. The sequenced sample was peripheral blood, obtained in a trial of Ad26.COV2.S vaccine versus placebo. The source is a person aged 18-65 years who received the Ad26.COV2.S COVID-19 vaccine or a placebo.

The rearrangement links TRBV5-1 to TRBJ2-1, with D perhaps TRBD1 or TRBD2 (5 bases each). Germline CDR1 and CDR2: SGHRS and YFSETQ. Trimming cost V 0 bases and J 8 bases, with 18 bases left between them. The CDR3 sequence is 16 residues long. CDR3 in amino acids: CASSLAVGPRADEQFF. The CDR3 DNA sequence: TGCGCCAGCAGCTTGGCTGTGGGACCCAGAGCCGATGAGCAGTTCTTC.

V is TRBV13 and J is TRBJ2-7; no firm D call. V lost 2 bases and J lost 6, with 8 bases in between. The CDR3 runs to 12 residues. Germline-derived CDR1 and CDR2 are PRHDT and FYEKMQ (reference sequence). As DNA, the CDR3 is TGTGCCAGCAGCTTACCCCCCGGCGAGCAGTACTTC. Translated: CASSLPPGEQYF.

The J gene is TRBJ2-1, the V gene TRBV4-1, with D perhaps matching TRBD2 (5 bases). V dropped 2 bases and J dropped 8 bases, with 13 bases sitting between them. This CDR3 spans 14 amino acids. Looked up from germline, CDR1 is MGHRA and CDR2 is YSYEKL. CDR3 in DNA: TGCGCCAGCAGCCAACCAACCGAGGGATATGAGCAGTTCTTC. This sequence encodes CASSQPTEGYEQFF.

The V and J genes are TRBV11-3 and TRBJ2-1; weak D call: TRBD2 (5 bases). In germline, CDR1 is SGHNT, CDR2 YENEEA. CDR3 size: 13 residues. V lost 4 bases to trimming and J lost 2 bases, with 6 bases between them. The DNA of the CDR3 is TGTGCCAGCAGCTACGGGGCCTACAATGAGCAGTTCTTC. This sequence encodes CASSYGAYNEQFF.

V usage is TRBV19 and J usage is TRBJ2-7; D gene unclear. The CDR3 sequence is 13 residues long. From germline, CDR1 is LNHDA and CDR2 SQIVND (reference sequence). Trimming shortened V by 3 bases and J by 1 base, and 7 bases separated the two germline ends. The CDR3: CASSIGESYEQYF. In nucleotides, the CDR3 is TGTGCCAGTAGTATTGGGGAATCCTACGAGCAGTACTTC.

V gene TRBV4-1 combines with J gene TRBJ1-1; tentatively, D is TRBD1 (5 bases). The CDR3 runs to 15 residues. Germline V gives CDR1 MGHRA, CDR2 YSYEKL. The V end was cut by 1 base, the J end by 1 base, with 10 bases between. The CDR3 sequence: CASSQGGVPNTEAFF. The CDR3 region has the DNA TGCGCCAGCAGCCAAGGAGGGGTTCCGAACACTGAAGCTTTCTTT.

In its sample, this clone was seen once. The chain has TRBV18 and TRBJ2-7, with unresolved D. V lost 2 bases and J lost 1, with 6 bases in between. CDR1 and CDR2 (germline): KGHSH, LQKENI. The CDR3 has 13 residues. The CDR3 reads CASSPGPSYEQYF. The CDR3 bases are TGTGCCAGCTCACCAGGACCGTCCTACGAGCAGTACTTC.

The V and J genes are TRBV7-9 and TRBJ2-7, with 13 bases lining up with TRBD2. V lost 5 bases, J lost 4 bases, and 2 bases stayed unmatched. There are 14 residues in the CDR3. The germline gives CDR1 SEHNR, CDR2 FQNEAQ (reference sequence). The CDR3 sequence: CASSVGLAGYEQYF. In nucleotides, the CDR3 is TGTGCCAGCAGCGTGGGACTAGCGGGATACGAGCAGTACTTC.